The 21 T cell receptor beta chains presented below share a single source sample, sequenced in a study of blood T cell repertoires in COVID-19. TCRdb keeps only in-frame clones here, not all; method: immunoSEQ multiplex PCR. The sample holds about 220,000 clones, approximately 80% seen once. The sequenced material came from PBMCs or T cells enriched from blood (not recorded which). The receptor set was obtained from a woman aged 55-69 years who had recovered from COVID-19.

The chain has TRBV30 and TRBJ1-2; a possible D gene is TRBD1 (6 bases). Germline assignment: CDR1 GTSNPN and CDR2 SVGIG (reference sequence). V lost 5 bases to trimming and J lost 10 bases, with 23 bases between them. This CDR3 has 14 residues. The CDR3 DNA reads as TGTGCCTGGTCCCGGGATCATACAGGGTCAGTCTACACCTTC. It yields the protein CAWSRDHTGSVYTF.

The chain joins TRBV18 to TRBJ2-7; 7 bases are shared with TRBD1. The V gene's germline CDR1 is KGHSH and CDR2 LQKENI. The V and J ends lost 4 bases and 0 bases, in that order; junction bases with no gene match: 12. The CDR3 contains 17 residues. In DNA, the CDR3 is TGTGCCAGCTCACAGGGATACAGGGGCCTAAGCTCCTACGAGCAGTACTTC. Encoded protein: CASSQGYRGLSSYEQYF.

CDR3 nucleotide sequence: TGTGCCAGCAGCTTGGATGGCGGAGCTAGCACAGATACGCAGTATTTT. The encoded protein is CASSLDGGASTDTQYF. V and J are TRBV5-8 and TRBJ2-3, with unresolved D. Trimming left V 0 bases short and J 0 bases short, with 11 bases between. The CDR3 has 16 amino acids. The germline gives CDR1 SGHTS, CDR2 YDEGEE. Together with reference TRBV5-8 and TRBJ2-3, the CDR3 gives the full variable domain: EAGVTQSPTHLIKTRGQQATLRCSPISGHTSVYWYQQALGLGLQFLLWYDEGEERNRGNFPPRFSGRQFPNYSSELNVNALELEDSALYLCASSLDGGASTDTQYFGPGTRLTVL.

The rearrangement joins TRBV6-5 to TRBJ2-7; TRBD1 agrees at 7 bases. The length of the CDR3 is 14 residues. V lost 4 bases to trimming and J lost 2 bases; unmatched junction nucleotides: 5. CDR1 MNHEY and CDR2 SVGAGI come from the germline V gene. In DNA form, the CDR3 reads TGTGCCAGCAGTTCCCCGACAGGGACCTACGAGCAGTACTTC. Its translation is CASSSPTGTYEQYF.

V is TRBV4-2 and J is TRBJ2-5; no clear D gene. Germline CDR1 is LGHNA and CDR2 is YNFKEQ. This CDR3 comprises 14 residues. With 0 bases removed from V and 7 bases from J, the gap between germline ends came to 12 bases. CDR3 nucleotide sequence: TGTGCCAGCAGCCAAGATGGAGAAATGCGGACCCAGTACTTC. It yields the protein CASSQDGEMRTQYF.

This clone has just one count. J is TRBJ1-3 and V is TRBV13, with TRBD1 matching over 9 bases. The V gene end was trimmed by 5 bases and the J gene end by 5 bases; junction bases not matched to a gene: 10. From germline, CDR1 is PRHDT and CDR2 FYEKMQ (reference sequence). The CDR3 totals 16 residues. CDR3 region: CASSPRTGAPRNTIYF. The CDR3 DNA reads TGTGCCAGCAGCCCTCGGACAGGGGCCCCGAGAAACACCATATATTTT.

CDR3 nucleotide sequence: TGTGCCAGCAGCGTAGACGGGGGGTACACTGAAGCTTTCTTT. It is translated as CASSVDGGYTEAFF. The V and J genes are TRBV9 and TRBJ1-1; perhaps TRBD1 as D (5 bases). V was clipped by 0 bases and J by 3 bases, with 9 bases between them. Germline CDR1 and CDR2: SGDLS and YYNGEE. The CDR3 spans 14 residues.

The rearrangement uses TRBV7-6 and TRBJ2-3; 7 nucleotides line up with TRBD2. CDR3 length: 15 amino acids. The ends lost 1 base at V and 0 bases at J; junction bases unmatched: 1. Germline V gene sequence: CDR1 SGHVS, CDR2 FNYEAQ. The CDR3 protein is CASSLGEGSTDTQYF. The CDR3 region has the DNA TGTGCCAGCAGCTTAGGGGAGGGGAGCACAGATACGCAGTATTTT.

The chain combines TRBV5-6 with TRBJ1-1; TRBD1 matches 9 bases. Germline CDR1 reads SGHDT; CDR2 reads YYEEEE. V trimming: 5 bases; J trimming: 7 bases; junction bases outside the gene matches: 12. The CDR3 has 15 amino acids. As DNA, the CDR3 is TGTGCCAGCAGTACCGGGACAGGGTTATTCCGTGAAGCTTTCTTT. Translating it yields CASSTGTGLFREAFF. Full variable domain (missing parts from reference TRBV5-6 and TRBJ1-1): DAGVTQSPTHLIKTRGQQVTLRCSPKSGHDTVSWYQQALGQGPQFIFQYYEEEERQRGNFPDRFSGHQFPNYSSELNVNALLLGDSALYLCASSTGTGLFREAFFGQGTRLTVV.

This chain connects TRBV14 to TRBJ2-2; D remains unclear. This CDR3 contains 13 residues. Trimming left V 1 base short and J 6 bases short, with 6 bases between. Germline-derived CDR1 and CDR2 are SGHDN and FVKESK. CDR3 residues: CASSQAFSGELFF. In DNA, the CDR3 is TGTGCCAGCAGCCAAGCTTTCTCCGGGGAGCTGTTTTTT.

This sequence joins TRBV7-2 and TRBJ1-2; tentatively, D is TRBD1 (5 bases). Germline CDR1 reads SGHTA; CDR2 reads FQGNSA. The V end was cut by 1 base, the J end by 7 bases, with 13 bases between. CDR3 length equals 14 residues. In nucleotides, the CDR3 is TGTGCCAGCAGCTTAGGTCCAGGGTTGGGTGGCTACACCTTC. This encodes CASSLGPGLGGYTF.

This chain links TRBV15 with TRBJ2-5, with 13 bases matching TRBD2. V shed 3 bases, J shed 5 bases, and the junction held 6 bases outside the gene matches. Germline V gene sequence: CDR1 LNHNV, CDR2 YYDKDF (reference sequence). The length of the CDR3 is 16 residues. The DNA of the CDR3 is TGTGCCACCAGCAGGATATTGGGACTAGCGGGGGAGACCCAGTACTTC. It codes for CATSRILGLAGETQYF. Full variable domain (rest looked up from reference TRBV15 and TRBJ2-5): DAMVIQNPRYQVTQFGKPVTLSCSQTLNHNVMYWYQQKSSQAPKLLFHYYDKDFNNEADTPDNFQSRRPNTSFCFLDIRSPGLGDTAMYLCATSRILGLAGETQYFGPGTRLLVL.

The J gene is TRBJ2-5, the V gene TRBV5-1, with D maybe TRBD1 (6 bases). The germline V gene has CDR1 SGHRS and CDR2 YFSETQ. The CDR3 covers 15 residues. Trimming took off 4 bases at V and 1 base at J, with 14 bases between the two ends. CDR3 bases: TGCGCCAGCAGCCCAGGGGCAGGGACCCAAGAGACCCAGTACTTC. Translation gives CASSPGAGTQETQYF.

The CDR3 sequence is CASSSRPSPGVGANVLTF. The CDR3, as DNA: TGTGCCAGCAGCTCGAGACCTTCACCAGGGGTAGGGGCCAACGTCCTGACTTTC. The chain couples TRBV7-3 to TRBJ2-6, with a possible D match to TRBD1 (6 bases). The germline V gene encodes CDR1 SGHTA and CDR2 FQGTGA. V was pared by 4 bases and J by 4 bases, with 20 bases between. This CDR3 region has 18 residues.

The chain couples TRBV5-8 to TRBJ1-1, with 10 positions matching TRBD1. V was pared by 2 bases and J by 6 bases, with 7 bases of the junction left unmatched. The CDR3 is 15 amino acids. The germline CDR1 and CDR2 sequences are SGHTS and YDEGEE. DNA of the CDR3: TGTGCCAGCAGCTTCCTGACAGGGGGCGCCCCTGAAGCTTTCTTT. Translation: CASSFLTGGAPEAFF. Full variable domain (rest looked up from reference TRBV5-8 and TRBJ1-1): EAGVTQSPTHLIKTRGQQATLRCSPISGHTSVYWYQQALGLGLQFLLWYDEGEERNRGNFPPRFSGRQFPNYSSELNVNALELEDSALYLCASSFLTGGAPEAFFGQGTRLTVV.

The chain is built from TRBV5-5 and TRBJ1-5, with D tentatively TRBD1 (6 bases). Trimming took off 1 base at V and 6 bases at J, with 17 bases between the two ends. CDR3 size: 16 residues. Germline V gene data show CDR1 as SGHKS and CDR2 as YYEKEE (reference sequence). This CDR3 reads CASSLLGGRLGQPQHF. The CDR3 DNA is TGTGCCAGCAGCTTGTTGGGGGGGCGCTTGGGTCAGCCCCAGCATTTT.

This chain uses TRBV25-1 with TRBJ1-6, with a possible D match to TRBD1 (6 bases). Germline CDR1 reads MGHDK; CDR2 reads SYGVNS. Trimming pared 6 bases from V and 7 bases from J, leaving 13 bases between. The CDR3 length is 14 residues. CDR3 protein: CASRSGTQNSPLHF. The CDR3 DNA reads TGTGCCAGCAGGTCCGGGACACAAAATTCACCCCTCCACTTT.

This sequence joins TRBV19 and TRBJ2-7; D ambiguous. CDR1 is LNHDA and CDR2 is SQIVND in the germline V gene (reference sequence). The CDR3 runs 13 residues. V dropped 5 bases and J dropped 5 bases, with 13 bases sitting between them. DNA of the CDR3: TGTGCCAGTAGTTTGGCTTCAGTCAACGAGCAGTACTTC. Encoded protein: CASSLASVNEQYF.

The chain combines TRBV18 with TRBJ2-1, with 12 bases lining up with TRBD1. V lost 8 bases and J lost 8; bases outside the gene matches: 7. The CDR3 loop spans 14 amino acids. Germline V lookup: CDR1 KGHSH, CDR2 LQKENI. The CDR3 spells CASRGTGGRDEQFF. Here the CDR3 DNA reads TGTGCCAGCAGGGGGACAGGGGGCAGGGATGAGCAGTTCTTC.

The chain carries TRBV10-1 and TRBJ2-7, with TRBD1 matching 7 bases. V shed 9 bases and J 6 bases; nucleotides not matched to a gene: 5. Germline values: CDR1 WNHNN, CDR2 SYGVQD (reference sequence). The CDR3 sequence is 11 residues long. The CDR3 sequence: CASYRGCEQYF. The CDR3 coding sequence is TGCGCCAGTTACAGGGGATGCGAGCAGTACTTC.

This chain uses TRBV6-2 or TRBV6-3 with TRBJ2-7; TRBD2 matches 8 bases. CDR3 length: 15 amino acids. After removal of 6 bases from V and 2 bases from J, the junction contained 9 bases not matched to a gene. CDR1 MNHEY and CDR2 SVGEGT come from the germline V gene. The CDR3 loop is CASSWAGRGPYEQYF. The CDR3 DNA reads TGTGCCAGCAGCTGGGCCGGGAGGGGTCCCTACGAGCAGTACTTC.